The present T cell receptor beta chain was sequenced within a study of blood T cells in healthy people across ages. Next came a second PCR, run for about 7 to 12 cycles, which used a sample-barcoded 5' primer along with a J-beta primer mix. TCRdb itself ran the 5' RACE reads through MiXCR, one entry per CDR3 protein. The sample lists some 900,000 distinct CDR3 sequences, 40% to 60% seen once, with 13% in the top ten. CDR3 length: 17 residues. The germline V gene has CDR1 LGHNA and CDR2 YNFKEQ. V was pared by 1 base and J by 2 bases, with 17 bases between. Sequencing input: blood. The V and J genes are TRBV4-2 and TRBJ1-2; no clear D gene. The source of this sequence is a man younger than 45 in good health. CDR3 amino acids: CASSQGALGEKNYGYTF. The CDR3 bases are TGTGCCAGCAGCCAAGGGGCCCTGGGCGAAAAGAACTATGGCTACACCTTC.